This TCR beta chain comes out of a study of T cell responses to AZD1222 COVID-19 vaccine. Concerning this clone itself: The antigen is undetermined.

Pooled together were second doses at about 4 or about 12 weeks. Regarding the study as a whole: The donors showed a predominance of white British ancestry and of females, with possible underestimation of clonal diversity. Nearly half of the spike-specific TCRs reportedly recognize variant regions that carry no mutations. Repertoire collection took place solely once the T cell response had peaked.

The data were produced by immunoSEQ multiplex PCR, yet TCRdb's version contains in-frame clones alone and is incomplete. The sample lists 110,000 or so clones, 70% to 90% seen once, with under 6.5% in the top ten. Trimming at V came to 8 bases and at J to 3 bases, leaving 8 bases not matched to a gene. The CDR3 consists of 14 residues. The germline V gene encodes CDR1 MNHEY and CDR2 SVGAGI. This TCR was recovered from an adult who received the AZD1222 COVID-19 vaccine. The chain couples TRBV6-5 to TRBJ1-1; 8 bases match TRBD1. This specimen was peripheral blood, taken 28 days after the second AZD1222 dose. The CDR3 spells CASHTQGVDTEAFF. The CDR3 DNA sequence: TGTGCCAGCCACACACAGGGGGTAGACACTGAAGCTTTCTTT.